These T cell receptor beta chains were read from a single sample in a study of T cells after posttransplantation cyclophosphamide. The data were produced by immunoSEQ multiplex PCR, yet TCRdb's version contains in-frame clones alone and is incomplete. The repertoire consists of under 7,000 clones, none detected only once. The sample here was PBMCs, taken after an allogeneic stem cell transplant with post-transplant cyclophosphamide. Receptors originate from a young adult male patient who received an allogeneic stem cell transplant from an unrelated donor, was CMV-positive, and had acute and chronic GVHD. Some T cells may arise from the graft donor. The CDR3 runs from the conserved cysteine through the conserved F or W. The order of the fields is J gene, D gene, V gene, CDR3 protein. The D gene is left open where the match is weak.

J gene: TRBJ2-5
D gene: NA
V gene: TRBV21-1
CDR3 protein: CASSEARPTRERETQYF

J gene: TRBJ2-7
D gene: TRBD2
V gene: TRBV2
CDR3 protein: CASSEQREGRSYEQYF

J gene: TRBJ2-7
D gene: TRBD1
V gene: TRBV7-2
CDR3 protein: CASSLGGDRTYEQYF

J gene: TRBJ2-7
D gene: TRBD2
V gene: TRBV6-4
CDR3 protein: CASSQGLGSYEQYF

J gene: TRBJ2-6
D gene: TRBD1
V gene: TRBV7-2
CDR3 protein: CASSQRTGGAGSGANVLTF

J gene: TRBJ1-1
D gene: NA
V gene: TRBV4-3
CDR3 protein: CASSQVVFRGEAEAFF

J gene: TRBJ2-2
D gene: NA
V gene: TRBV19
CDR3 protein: CASSPRGAGTGELFF

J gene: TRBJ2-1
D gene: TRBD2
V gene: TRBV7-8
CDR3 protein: CASSLGVLAGFSNEQFF

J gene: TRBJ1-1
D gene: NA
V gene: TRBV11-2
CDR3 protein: CASSPRTEAFF

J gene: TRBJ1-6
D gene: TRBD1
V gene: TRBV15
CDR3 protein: CATSRGTGRNSPLHF

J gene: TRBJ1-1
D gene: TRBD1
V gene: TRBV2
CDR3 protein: CAADRGLGTEAFF

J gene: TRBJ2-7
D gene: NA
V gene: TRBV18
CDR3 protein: CASSPDRYSYEQYF

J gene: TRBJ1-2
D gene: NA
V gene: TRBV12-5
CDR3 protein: CASVQGKGYGYTF

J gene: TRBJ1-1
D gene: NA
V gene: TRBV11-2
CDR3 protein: CASSLGAGRNTEAFF

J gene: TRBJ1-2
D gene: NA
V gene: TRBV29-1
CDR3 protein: CSVKTQIAAGYTF

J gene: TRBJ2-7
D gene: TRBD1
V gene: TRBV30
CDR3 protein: CASQGAGSYEQYF

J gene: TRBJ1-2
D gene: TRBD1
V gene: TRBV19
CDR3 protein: CASSGQGAYGYTF

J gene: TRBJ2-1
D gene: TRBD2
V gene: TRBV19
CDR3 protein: CATREGSSYNEQFF

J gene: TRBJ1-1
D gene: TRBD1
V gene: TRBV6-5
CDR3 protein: CASSYTDRDTEAFF

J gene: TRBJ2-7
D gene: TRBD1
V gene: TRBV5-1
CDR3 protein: CASSLGSGQGSYEQYF

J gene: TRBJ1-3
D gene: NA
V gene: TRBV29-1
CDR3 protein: CSVTGQIGNTIYF

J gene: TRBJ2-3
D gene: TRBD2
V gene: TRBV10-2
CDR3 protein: CASSLRLAGGLPTDTQYF

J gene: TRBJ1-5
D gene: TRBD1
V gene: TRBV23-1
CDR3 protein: CASSQSGTGLRNQPQHF

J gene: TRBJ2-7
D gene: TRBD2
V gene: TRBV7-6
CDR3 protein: CASSLGASGPYEQYF

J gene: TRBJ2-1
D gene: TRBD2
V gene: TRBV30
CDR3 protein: CAYQLAGGPVQQFF

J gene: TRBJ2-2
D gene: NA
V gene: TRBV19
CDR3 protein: CASSQTAANTGELFF

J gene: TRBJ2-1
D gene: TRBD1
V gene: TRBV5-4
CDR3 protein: CASSLQGASYNEQFF

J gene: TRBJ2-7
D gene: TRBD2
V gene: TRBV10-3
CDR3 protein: CAISVAGGAYEQYF

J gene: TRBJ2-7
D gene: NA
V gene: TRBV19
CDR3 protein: CASSRRESYEQYF

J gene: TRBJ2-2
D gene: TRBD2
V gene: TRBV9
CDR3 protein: CASSASSGRAGELFF

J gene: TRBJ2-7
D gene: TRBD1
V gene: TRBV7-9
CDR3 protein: CASSLVTGAGEQYF

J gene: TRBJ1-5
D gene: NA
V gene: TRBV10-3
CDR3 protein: CAISPGSRGPQHF

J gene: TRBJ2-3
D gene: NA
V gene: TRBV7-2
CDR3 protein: CASSLVAGLSTDTQYF

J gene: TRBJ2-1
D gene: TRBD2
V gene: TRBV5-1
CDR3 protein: CASSLAGTSGAPPYNEQFF

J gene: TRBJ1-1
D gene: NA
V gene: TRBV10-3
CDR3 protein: CAIRAPGVTEAFF

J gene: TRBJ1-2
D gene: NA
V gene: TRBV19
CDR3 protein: CASPNRGRRVNYGYTF

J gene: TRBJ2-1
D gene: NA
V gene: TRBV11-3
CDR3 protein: CASSPQGNEQFF

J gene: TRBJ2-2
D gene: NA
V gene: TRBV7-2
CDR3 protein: CASSLVAGLNTGELFF

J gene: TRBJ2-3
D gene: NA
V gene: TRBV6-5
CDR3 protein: CASPFRARTDTQYF

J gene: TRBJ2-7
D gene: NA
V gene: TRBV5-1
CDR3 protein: CASSFNPWTESSYEQYF

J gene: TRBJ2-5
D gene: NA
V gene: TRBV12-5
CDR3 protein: CASGFRGERETQYF

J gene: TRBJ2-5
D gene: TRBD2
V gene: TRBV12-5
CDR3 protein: CASGLSPAGGPWETQYF